The 18 T cell receptor beta chains listed next were all sequenced from one sample in a study of blood T cells in healthy people across ages. A sample-barcoded 5' primer and a J-beta primer mix were used in a second PCR of roughly 6 to 11 cycles. In TCRdb, the 5' RACE reads were re-called with MiXCR into one record per CDR3 protein. Here the sample spans around 1,000,000 distinct CDR3 sequences, under 30% being singletons. The same data also contributed to another study, on T cells of mothers and their children.

Sequencing was performed on blood. Receptors were obtained from a girl under 10 years old in good health.

V usage is TRBV12-3 or TRBV12-4 and J usage is TRBJ1-2, with D possibly being TRBD1 (6 bases). The ends were cut back, 6 bases at V and 5 bases at J, with 19 bases in the middle. The CDR3 loop spans 15 amino acids. CDR3 in DNA: TGTGCCAGCAGACGGGACACGGAGGCTTTTTATGGCTACACCTTC. Protein product: CASRRDTEAFYGYTF.

The V gene is TRBV29-1, the J gene TRBJ2-5, with unresolved D. Trimming shortened V by 4 bases and J by 2 bases, and 11 bases separated the two germline ends. CDR1 and CDR2 (germline): SQVTM, ANQGSEA. CDR3 length: 13 amino acids. CDR3 protein: CSVVGLVQETQYF. The CDR3 DNA follows: TGCAGCGTTGTAGGTTTGGTGCAAGAGACCCAGTACTTC.

This clonotype turned up a few times. The chain couples TRBV28 to TRBJ2-4; D might be TRBD2 (5 bases). The CDR3 extends over 13 amino acids. Germline CDR1 reads MDHEN; CDR2 reads SYDVKM. Trimming stripped 4 bases from V and 6 bases from J, with 10 bases between. CDR3 sequence (DNA): TGTGCCAGCAGTTGGTCGGGGAGAAACATTCAGTACTTC. It specifies CASSWSGRNIQYF.

Only a few counts were recorded for this clonotype. This sequence joins TRBV7-6 and TRBJ2-5; D remains unclear. The better agreement between TRBJ2-7 and the DNA end casts doubt on the J call. There are 19 residues in the CDR3. From germline, CDR1 is SGHVS and CDR2 FNYEAQ. CDR3 residues: CASSLTSDHSKVLKYEQYF. The CDR3 DNA sequence: TGTGCCAGCAGCTTGACTTCGGATCATAGTAAGGTGCTGAAGTACGAGCAGTACTTC.

This chain links TRBV6-1 with TRBJ2-1; 8 nucleotides align to TRBD2. The V and J ends lost 9 bases and 3 bases, in that order; junction bases with no gene match: 7. Germline V lookup: CDR1 MNHNS, CDR2 SASEGT. This CDR3 contains 14 residues. The CDR3 DNA is TGTGCCAGTACGCGGGGGGCGGGCTACAATGAGCAGTTCTTC. Translated: CASTRGAGYNEQFF.

The chain links TRBV12-3 or TRBV12-4 to TRBJ2-5; D is possibly TRBD1 (6 bases). Trimming cost V 4 bases and J 0 bases, with 12 bases left between them. This CDR3 comprises 15 residues. The CDR3 protein is CASSSIWDNQETQYF. The CDR3 coding sequence is TGTGCCAGCAGTTCTATATGGGACAACCAAGAGACCCAGTACTTC.

This chain joins TRBV29-1 and TRBJ2-7; possible D gene TRBD2, 5 bases. CDR1 is SQVTM, CDR2 ANQGSEA, per germline. The CDR3 totals 12 residues. Trimming removed 7 bases at V and 6 bases at J, with 16 bases between. The CDR3 loop reads CSAAKPEGEQYF. DNA for the CDR3: TGCAGCGCTGCTAAGCCCGAGGGCGAGCAGTACTTC.

The genes are TRBV12-3 or TRBV12-4 and TRBJ2-1; D remains unclear. Trimming pared 4 bases from V and 12 bases from J, leaving 16 bases between. CDR3 length: 13 amino acids. The CDR3 reads CASSSPGIGGQFF. DNA for the CDR3: TGTGCCAGCAGTTCTCCTGGAATAGGTGGGCAGTTCTTC.

This rearrangement joins TRBV12-3 or TRBV12-4 to TRBJ1-1; 9 bases are a match to TRBD1. V lost 3 bases, J lost 3 bases, and 8 bases stayed unmatched. The CDR3 totals 16 residues. DNA of the CDR3: TGTGCCAGCAGTTTGCCGGGACAGGGTTGGGACACTGAAGCTTTCTTT. It specifies CASSLPGQGWDTEAFF.

V and J are TRBV5-4 and TRBJ2-5; 11 positions match TRBD2. V lost 1 base, J lost 5 bases, and 7 bases stayed unmatched. CDR3 size: 16 residues. Germline V gene data show CDR1 as SGHNT and CDR2 as YYREEE (reference sequence). The CDR3 DNA is TGTGCCAGCAGCTTGAGGCTAGCGGGGGGAGGGGAGACCCAGTACTTC. Residues: CASSLRLAGGGETQYF.

A remark on this clonotype: At one end, the junction sequence differs from germline, possibly due to a read error. V and J are TRBV5-4 and TRBJ2-1; TRBD1 matches at 8 bases. Looked up from germline, CDR1 is SGHNT and CDR2 is YYREEE (reference sequence). The CDR3 has 15 amino acids. The chain's CDR3 is CASSFDRGSYNEQSF. The CDR3 bases are TGTGCCAGCAGCTTCGACAGGGGATCCTACAATGAGCAGTCCTTC.

The chain combines TRBV5-1 with TRBJ2-1; D uncertain. Near its end, the DNA agrees better with TRBJ2-7, so the J call may be wrong. The CDR3 runs to 13 residues. Germline CDR1 reads SGHRS; CDR2 reads YFSETQ. The DNA for the CDR3 is TGCGCCAGCACCCAGGAGACTTTCGGGGAGCAGTACTTC. Translated: CASTQETFGEQYF.

The CDR3 spells CASSLAGGWTSPPYEQYF. The CDR3 coding sequence is TGTGCCAGCAGCTTAGCGGGAGGATGGACATCCCCCCCGTACGAGCAGTACTTC. The chain is built from TRBV7-8 and TRBJ2-7; possibly TRBD2 for D (6 bases). The V end lost 0 bases, the J end lost 4 bases, and 22 bases lay between the germline ends. The CDR3 totals 18 residues. Germline V lookup: CDR1 SGHVS, CDR2 FQNEAQ.

The CDR3 nucleotides are TGTGCCAGTGAGCCAGTAGAAAGGGAAGTCGGAAAACTGTTTTTT. It codes for CASEPVEREVGKLFF. The chain uses TRBV19 and TRBJ1-4; no definite D call. The CDR3 is made up of 15 amino acids. The germline V and J ends were trimmed by 8 bases and 10 bases, with 23 bases remaining between them. Per germline, CDR1 LNHDA and CDR2 SQIVND (reference sequence).

Only a few counts were recorded for this clonotype. The chain has TRBV24-1 and TRBJ2-5, with 7 bases aligning to TRBD2. The J call is uncertain, as TRBJ2-1 better fits the DNA end. This CDR3 spans 16 amino acids. Germline V gene sequence: CDR1 KGHDR, CDR2 SFDVKD. CDR3 nucleotide sequence: TGTGCCACCAGTGCACCGGCCGCGGGAGCAAAGAATGAGCAGTTCTTC. The encoded protein is CATSAPAAGAKNEQFF.

In this sample, this clonotype turned up a few times. The chain links TRBV2 to TRBJ2-5; no firm D call. V was pared by 4 bases and J by 10 bases, with 13 bases between. The CDR3 is made up of 12 amino acids. Germline V gene data show CDR1 as SNHLY and CDR2 as FYNNEI. The chain's CDR3 is CASSASGDGQYF. CDR3 bases: TGTGCCAGCAGTGCGTCCGGCGATGGCCAGTACTTC.

This clonotype was observed a few times. A much bigger clone sits one base away, suggesting this may be a read error. The gene calls are TRBV28 and TRBJ1-1; D remains unclear. V dropped 5 bases and J dropped 1 base, with 14 bases sitting between them. Germline CDR1 is MDHEN and CDR2 is SYDVKM. The CDR3 length is 15 residues. The CDR3 loop reads CASSGHPGRNTEAFF. In DNA, the CDR3 is TGTGCCAGCAGTGGCCATCCGGGAAGGAACACTGAAGCTTTCTTT.

The CDR3 DNA reads as TGCGCCAGCAGCTCCCAGACAGTGAACACTGAAGCTTTCTTT. Residues: CASSSQTVNTEAFF. The chain has TRBV5-1 and TRBJ1-1; D might be TRBD1 (5 bases). The CDR3 contains 14 residues. Germline CDR1 is SGHRS and CDR2 is YFSETQ. Trimming removed 3 bases at V and 0 bases at J, with 9 bases between.